The 27 T cell receptor beta chains in this list originate from one sample, sequenced in a study of graft-versus-host responses after intestinal transplantation. Their antigens are not known. Profiling relied on immunoSEQ multiplex PCR, and the TCRdb table lists in-frame clones only, not all of them. Of 65,000 to 90,000 clones in the sample, about 90% were seen once. This sample comprised unstimulated CD8+ T cells sorted from spleen or lymph node cells, obtained before intestinal transplant. All receptors derive from a human donor who received an intestinal transplant.

In its sample, this clone was seen once. The rearrangement links TRBV4-1 to TRBJ1-1, with TRBD1 matching 9 bases. This CDR3 comprises 15 residues. J was trimmed by 7 bases and V by 4 bases; bases with no gene match: 10. From germline, CDR1 is MGHRA and CDR2 YSYEKL. The CDR3, as DNA: TGCGCCAGCAGCCCGAGGACAGGGGTGTACGTTGAAGCTTTCTTT. This encodes CASSPRTGVYVEAFF.

The chain is built from TRBV27 and TRBJ2-1; 9 bases line up with TRBD2. J was trimmed by 7 bases and V by 5 bases; bases with no gene match: 3. Per the germline V gene, CDR1 is MNHEY and CDR2 is SMNVEV (reference sequence). The CDR3 is 13 residues long. The CDR3 is CASSAGLANEQFF. In DNA form, the CDR3 reads TGTGCCAGCAGTGCCGGACTAGCGAATGAGCAGTTCTTC.

The chain couples TRBV9 to TRBJ1-1; D is unresolved. Between the trimmed V and J ends, which lost 3 bases and 1 base, there was a span of 10 bases. CDR1 and CDR2 (germline): SGDLS, YYNGEE. The CDR3 length is 14 residues. CDR3 nucleotide sequence: TGTGCCAGCAGCGCCCCCGGGGAGAACACTGAAGCTTTCTTT. Translating gives CASSAPGENTEAFF.

The V call is TRBV10-1, the J call TRBJ2-1; tentative D call: TRBD2 (6 bases). Trimming took 3 bases from V and 8 from J, leaving 8 bases between them. Germline CDR1 is WNHNN and CDR2 is SYGVQD (reference sequence). The CDR3 extends over 12 amino acids. The CDR3 bases are TGCGCCAGCAGTGACTCTAGCGATGAGCAGTTCTTC. Protein sequence: CASSDSSDEQFF.

This chain connects TRBV27 to TRBJ1-1; D is perhaps TRBD1 (6 bases). This CDR3 has 13 residues. With 3 bases removed from V and 5 bases from J, the gap between germline ends came to 10 bases. The germline CDR1 and CDR2 sequences are MNHEY and SMNVEV (reference sequence). The CDR3 is CASSFGRGTEAFF. The CDR3 DNA reads TGTGCCAGCAGTTTTGGGAGGGGGACTGAAGCTTTCTTT.

V and J are TRBV5-1 and TRBJ1-4, with D unresolved. Germline V gene lookup returns CDR1 SGHRS and CDR2 YFSETQ. V lost 5 bases, J lost 0 bases, and 11 bases lay in between. The CDR3 runs 15 residues. The CDR3, as DNA: TGCGCCAGCAGATACGGGGAAGCAACTAATGAAAAACTGTTTTTT. It yields the protein CASRYGEATNEKLFF.

The chain couples TRBV19 to TRBJ1-2, with 7 bases identical to TRBD1. The length of the CDR3 is 17 residues. The V gene end was trimmed by 4 bases and the J gene end by 3 bases; junction bases not matched to a gene: 14. Per the germline V gene, CDR1 is LNHDA and CDR2 is SQIVND (reference sequence). The CDR3 protein is CASSKGGPPQGYYGYTF. The CDR3 coding sequence is TGTGCCAGTAGTAAAGGGGGCCCCCCACAGGGGTACTATGGCTACACCTTC.

J is TRBJ2-1 and V is TRBV7-6; tentative D call: TRBD2 (5 bases). Germline values: CDR1 SGHVS, CDR2 FNYEAQ. Trimming took off 1 base at V and 2 bases at J, with 12 bases between the two ends. This CDR3 spans 16 amino acids. Here the CDR3 DNA reads TGTGCCAGCAGCTTAGGAGGGTTGGGGACCTACAATGAGCAGTTCTTC. It encodes CASSLGGLGTYNEQFF.

The chain uses TRBV2 and TRBJ1-1; tentatively, D is TRBD1 (6 bases). Germline assignment: CDR1 SNHLY and CDR2 FYNNEI. Between the trimmed V and J ends, which lost 6 bases and 0 bases, there was a span of 17 bases. The CDR3 sequence is 16 residues long. CDR3 region: CASSGEGTQMNTEAFF. The CDR3 nucleotides read TGTGCCAGCAGCGGGGAGGGGACACAGATGAACACTGAAGCTTTCTTT.

The chain is built from TRBV2 and TRBJ2-7; 8 bases map to TRBD1. Trimming cost V 2 bases and J 2 bases; bases outside gene matches: 5. Germline V CDR1 and CDR2: SNHLY, FYNNEI. The CDR3 consists of 15 residues. The CDR3 sequence: CASSETGGTTYEQYF. The CDR3 DNA follows: TGTGCCAGCAGTGAAACAGGGGGGACCACCTACGAGCAGTACTTC. The variable domain in full, completed from reference TRBV2 and TRBJ2-7, reads EPEVTQTPSHQVTQMGQEVILRCVPISNHLYFYWYRQILGQKVEFLVSFYNNEISEKSEIFDDQFSVERPDGSNFTLKIRSTKLEDSAMYFCASSETGGTTYEQYFGPGTRLTVT.

This clone was counted once. The chain carries TRBV29-1 and TRBJ2-3, with 8 bases fitting TRBD1. Germline CDR1 reads SQVTM; CDR2 reads ANQGSEA. The ends lost 4 bases at V and 1 base at J; junction bases unmatched: 1. The CDR3 spans 13 residues. The CDR3 loop is CSVAGQGTDTQYF. The CDR3 DNA is TGCAGCGTTGCGGGACAGGGCACAGATACGCAGTATTTT.

There are a few counts of this clone. The chain joins TRBV5-6 to TRBJ1-2; 8 bases match TRBD1. V shed 4 bases and J 1 base; nucleotides not matched to a gene: 3. Germline-derived CDR1 and CDR2 are SGHDT and YYEEEE. This CDR3 is built from 14 residues. CDR3 protein: CASSVDRVNYGYTF. The CDR3 coding sequence is TGTGCCAGCAGCGTGGACAGGGTTAACTATGGCTACACCTTC. The variable domain in full, with the rest retrieved from reference TRBV5-6 and TRBJ1-2, is DAGVTQSPTHLIKTRGQQVTLRCSPKSGHDTVSWYQQALGQGPQFIFQYYEEEERQRGNFPDRFSGHQFPNYSSELNVNALLLGDSALYLCASSVDRVNYGYTFGSGTRLTVV.

This clone occurred once. The J gene is TRBJ1-4, the V gene TRBV5-1, with TRBD1 matching 9 bases. After removal of 3 bases from V and 7 bases from J, the junction contained 10 bases not matched to a gene. Germline lookup yields CDR1 SGHRS and CDR2 YFSETQ. This CDR3 spans 16 amino acids. The DNA for the CDR3 is TGCGCCAGCAGCTCCTCCGTGGGACAGGGCGGTGAAAAACTGTTTTTT. This codes for CASSSSVGQGGEKLFF.

The rearrangement uses TRBV28 and TRBJ1-3; tentative D call: TRBD1 (6 bases). The CDR3 is 18 residues long. The germline V gene encodes CDR1 MDHEN and CDR2 SYDVKM. V dropped 1 base and J dropped 0 bases, with 16 bases sitting between them. The CDR3 nucleotides read TGTGCCAGCAGTTTATTTTTGAGGGGACAACTCTCTGGAAACACCATATATTTT. Its translation is CASSLFLRGQLSGNTIYF.

CDR3 nucleotides: TGTGCCAGCAGCTCAATTAGCGGAGGGCCTTCCTACAATGAGCAGTTCTTC. Translated, it gives CASSSISGGPSYNEQFF. The gene calls are TRBV9 and TRBJ2-1; possibly TRBD2 for D (6 bases). V was trimmed by 4 bases and J by 1 base, leaving 18 bases between them. This CDR3 has 17 amino acids. CDR1 is SGDLS, CDR2 YYNGEE, per germline.

V gene TRBV27 combines with J gene TRBJ2-7, with D tentatively TRBD1 (5 bases). Germline CDR1 MNHEY, CDR2 SMNVEV (reference sequence). Between the trimmed V and J ends, which lost 2 bases and 1 base, there was a span of 12 bases. The CDR3 consists of 15 residues. The CDR3 reads CASSLRGSTSYEQYF. CDR3 bases: TGTGCCAGCAGTTTAAGGGGCTCAACGTCCTACGAGCAGTACTTC.

This clone is large in the sample. The gene calls are TRBV30 and TRBJ2-5, with D possibly TRBD2 on 6 matching bases. Germline values: CDR1 GTSNPN, CDR2 SVGIG (reference sequence). The CDR3 contains 13 residues. The V end lost 2 bases, the J end lost 4 bases, and 11 bases lay between the germline ends. The chain's CDR3 is CAWSSLALETQYF. The CDR3 DNA reads as TGTGCCTGGAGTAGTCTAGCGTTAGAGACCCAGTACTTC.

The rearrangement joins TRBV19 to TRBJ1-1; TRBD1 matches 8 bases. Germline CDR1 is LNHDA and CDR2 is SQIVND (reference sequence). The CDR3 has 16 amino acids. The trim removed 6 bases at V and 5 bases at J, leaving 14 bases unmatched. The CDR3 coding sequence is TGTGCCAGTAGAGGGACACCCAGGGGGCGCAGGACTGAAGCTTTCTTT. Translation: CASRGTPRGRRTEAFF.

The chain couples TRBV7-6 to TRBJ2-7; D uncertain. The CDR3 runs 14 residues. V dropped 1 base and J dropped 0 bases, with 7 bases sitting between them. Germline CDR1 SGHVS, CDR2 FNYEAQ. The CDR3 loop reads CASSLGNSSYEQYF. The CDR3, as DNA: TGTGCCAGCAGCTTAGGGAACAGCTCCTACGAGCAGTACTTC.

The J gene is TRBJ2-5, the V gene TRBV4-1, with unresolved D. The end of the DNA fits TRBJ2-7 better, so the J call may be wrong. CDR1 and CDR2 from the germline V gene are MGHRA and YSYEKL. There are 13 residues in the CDR3. For the CDR3, the DNA is TGCGCCAGCAGCCAAGATCTACTTTACGAGCAGTACTTC. This codes for CASSQDLLYEQYF.

The V and J genes are TRBV2 and TRBJ2-7; D might be TRBD2 (6 bases). The CDR3 contains 15 residues. V gave up 6 bases and J gave up 6 bases, with 21 bases separating them. Germline assignment: CDR1 SNHLY and CDR2 FYNNEI. CDR3: CASRPGTGGRSEQYF. The CDR3 DNA sequence: TGTGCCAGCAGACCAGGAACCGGAGGGCGTTCCGAGCAGTACTTC.

The chain links TRBV4-1 to TRBJ2-1; D is perhaps TRBD1 (6 bases). Trimming pared 6 bases from V and 5 bases from J, leaving 17 bases between. The CDR3 runs to 15 residues. Germline CDR1 MGHRA, CDR2 YSYEKL. The chain's CDR3 is CASSPQGPPNNEQFF. CDR3 bases: TGCGCCAGCAGTCCACAGGGACCGCCGAACAATGAGCAGTTCTTC.

The chain couples TRBV7-8 to TRBJ1-4, with a tentative D call TRBD1 (5 bases). This CDR3 is 13 amino acids long. The germline V gene has CDR1 SGHVS and CDR2 FQNEAQ. V was pared by 5 bases and J by 7 bases, with 11 bases between. CDR3 loop: CASSVRGGEKLFF. The CDR3 nucleotides are TGTGCCAGCAGCGTTAGGGGCGGTGAAAAACTGTTTTTT.

This chain links TRBV28 with TRBJ2-7; tentative D call: TRBD2 (5 bases). Germline values: CDR1 MDHEN, CDR2 SYDVKM. V was cut by 7 bases and J by 6 bases, with 25 bases left in between. The CDR3 is made up of 16 amino acids. The DNA of the CDR3 is TGTGCCAGCACCTCTGACACCGAGGGAGAGGTATCCGAGCAGTACTTC. Its translation is CASTSDTEGEVSEQYF.

This clone was recorded only once. The chain is built from TRBV19 and TRBJ1-1, with TRBD1 matching 10 bases. The CDR3 has 14 residues. Germline V gives CDR1 LNHDA, CDR2 SQIVND (reference sequence). Trimming took 8 bases from V and 4 from J; bases not matched to a gene: 7. CDR3 in DNA: TGTGCCAGTTTGGACAGGGGGGCGGGCACTGAAGCTTTCTTT. It is translated as CASLDRGAGTEAFF. The entire variable domain, with the rest obtained from reference TRBV19 and TRBJ1-1, is as follows: DGGITQSPKYLFRKEGQNVTLSCEQNLNHDAMYWYRQDPGQGLRLIYYSQIVNDFQKGDIAEGYSVSREKKESFPLTVTSAQKNPTAFYLCASLDRGAGTEAFFGQGTRLTVV.

This sequence joins TRBV9 and TRBJ2-7; D gene ambiguous. CDR1 and CDR2 (germline): SGDLS, YYNGEE. The CDR3 covers 14 residues. V gave up 4 bases and J gave up 3 bases, with 14 bases separating them. As DNA, the CDR3 is TGTGCCAGCAGCTCGCACCTCGGAGACTACGAGCAGTACTTC. Translated, it gives CASSSHLGDYEQYF.

The chain employs TRBV27 and TRBJ1-5, with D uncertain. CDR1 is MNHEY, CDR2 SMNVEV, per germline (reference sequence). V was cut by 10 bases and J by 3 bases, with 16 bases left in between. The CDR3 totals 14 residues. CDR3 in DNA: TGTGCCACTAGCGAGGACGGCCTCAATCAGCCCCAGCATTTT. This gives the protein CATSEDGLNQPQHF.